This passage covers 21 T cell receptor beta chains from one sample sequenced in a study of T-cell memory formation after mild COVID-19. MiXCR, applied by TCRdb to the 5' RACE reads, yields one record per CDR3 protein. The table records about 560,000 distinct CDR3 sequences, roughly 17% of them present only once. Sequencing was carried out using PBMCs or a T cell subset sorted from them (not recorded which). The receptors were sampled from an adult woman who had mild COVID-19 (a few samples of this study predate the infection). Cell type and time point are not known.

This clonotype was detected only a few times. CDR3 residues: CASSVAQGEPMGLGYTF. Written as DNA, the CDR3 is TGTGCCAGCAGCGTAGCACAGGGGGAACCGATGGGCCTTGGCTACACCTTC. The rearrangement uses TRBV9 and TRBJ1-2; 8 bases align to TRBD1. The CDR3 extends over 17 amino acids. V lost 0 bases to trimming and J lost 7 bases; unmatched junction nucleotides: 14. The V gene's germline CDR1 is SGDLS and CDR2 YYNGEE.

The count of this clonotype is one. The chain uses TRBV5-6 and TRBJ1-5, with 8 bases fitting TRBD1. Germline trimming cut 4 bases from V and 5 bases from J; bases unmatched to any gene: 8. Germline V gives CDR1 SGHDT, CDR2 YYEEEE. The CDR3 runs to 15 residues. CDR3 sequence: CASSNLDRDDQPQHF. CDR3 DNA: TGTGCCAGCAGCAACCTGGACAGGGACGATCAGCCCCAGCATTTT. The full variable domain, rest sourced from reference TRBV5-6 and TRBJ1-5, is DAGVTQSPTHLIKTRGQQVTLRCSPKSGHDTVSWYQQALGQGPQFIFQYYEEEERQRGNFPDRFSGHQFPNYSSELNVNALLLGDSALYLCASSNLDRDDQPQHFGDGTRLSIL.

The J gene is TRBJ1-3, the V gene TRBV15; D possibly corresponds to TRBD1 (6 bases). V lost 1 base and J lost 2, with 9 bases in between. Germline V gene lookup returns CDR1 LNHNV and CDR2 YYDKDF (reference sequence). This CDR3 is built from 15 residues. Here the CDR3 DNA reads TGTGCCACCAGCAGAGTAGGGGGGACTGGAAACACCATATATTTT. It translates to CATSRVGGTGNTIYF.

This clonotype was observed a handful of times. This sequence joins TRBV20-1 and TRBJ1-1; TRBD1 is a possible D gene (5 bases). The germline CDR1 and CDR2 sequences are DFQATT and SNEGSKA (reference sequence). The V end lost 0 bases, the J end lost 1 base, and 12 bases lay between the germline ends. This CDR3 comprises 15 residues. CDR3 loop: CSARETIRANTEAFF. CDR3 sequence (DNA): TGCAGTGCTAGAGAAACGATCAGGGCGAACACTGAAGCTTTCTTT.

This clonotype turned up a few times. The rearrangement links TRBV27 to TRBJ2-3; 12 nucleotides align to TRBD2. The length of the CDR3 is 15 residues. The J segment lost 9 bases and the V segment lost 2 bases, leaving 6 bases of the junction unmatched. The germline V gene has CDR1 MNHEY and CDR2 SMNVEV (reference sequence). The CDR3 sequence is CASSLAGLAGTTQYF. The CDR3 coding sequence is TGTGCCAGCAGTTTAGCCGGACTAGCGGGAACAACGCAGTATTTT.

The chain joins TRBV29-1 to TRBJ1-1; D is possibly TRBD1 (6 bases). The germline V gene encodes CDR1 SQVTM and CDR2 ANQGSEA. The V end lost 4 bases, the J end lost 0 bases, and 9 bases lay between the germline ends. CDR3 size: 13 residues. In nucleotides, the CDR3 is TGCAGCGTTGGCAACAGGGTGAACACTGAAGCTTTCTTT. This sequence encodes CSVGNRVNTEAFF.

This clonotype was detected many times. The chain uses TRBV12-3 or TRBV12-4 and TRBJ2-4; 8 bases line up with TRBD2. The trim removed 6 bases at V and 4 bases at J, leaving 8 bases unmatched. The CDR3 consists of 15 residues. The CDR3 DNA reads TGTGCCAGCAGCCCCCTGGAGCGGGGGAAAAACATTCAGTACTTC. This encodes CASSPLERGKNIQYF.

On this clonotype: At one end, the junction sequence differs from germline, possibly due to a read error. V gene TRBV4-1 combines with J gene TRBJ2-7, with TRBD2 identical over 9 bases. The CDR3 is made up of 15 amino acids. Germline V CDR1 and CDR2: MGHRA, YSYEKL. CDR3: CASSLRTSESSEQYF. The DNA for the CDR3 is TGCGCCAGCAGCCTCAGGACTAGCGAATCCTCCGAGCAGTACTTC.

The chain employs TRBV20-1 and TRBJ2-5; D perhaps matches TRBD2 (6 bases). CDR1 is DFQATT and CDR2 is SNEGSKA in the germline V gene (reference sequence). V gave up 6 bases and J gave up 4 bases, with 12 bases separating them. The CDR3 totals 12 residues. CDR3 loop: CSAPLGGETQYF. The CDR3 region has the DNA TGCAGTGCGCCCTTGGGGGGAGAGACCCAGTACTTC.

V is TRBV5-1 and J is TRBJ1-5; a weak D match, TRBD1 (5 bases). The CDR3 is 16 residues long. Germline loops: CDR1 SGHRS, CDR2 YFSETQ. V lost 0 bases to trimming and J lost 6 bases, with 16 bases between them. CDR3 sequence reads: CASSLGAGGDRQPQHF. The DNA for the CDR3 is TGCGCCAGCAGCTTGGGGGCAGGAGGGGACCGTCAGCCCCAGCATTTT.

CDR3 sequence: CASNSGAEAFF. DNA for the CDR3: TGTGCCAGCAACTCGGGGGCTGAAGCTTTCTTT. The gene calls are TRBV7-9 and TRBJ1-1; tentatively, D is TRBD1 (5 bases). The CDR3 sequence is 11 residues long. CDR1 SEHNR and CDR2 FQNEAQ come from the germline V gene (reference sequence). The V end lost 7 bases, the J end lost 6 bases, and 9 bases lay between the germline ends.

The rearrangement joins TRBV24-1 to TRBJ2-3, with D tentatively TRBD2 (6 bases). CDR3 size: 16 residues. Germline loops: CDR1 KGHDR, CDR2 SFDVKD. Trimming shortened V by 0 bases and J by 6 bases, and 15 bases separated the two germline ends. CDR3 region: CATSDLRSSDADTQYF. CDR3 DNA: TGTGCCACCAGTGATTTGCGGTCTAGCGACGCGGATACGCAGTATTTT.

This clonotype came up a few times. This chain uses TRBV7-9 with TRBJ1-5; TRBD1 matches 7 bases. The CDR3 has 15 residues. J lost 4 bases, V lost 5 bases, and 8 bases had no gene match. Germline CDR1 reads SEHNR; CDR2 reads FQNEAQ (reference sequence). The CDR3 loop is CASSKEGARNQPQHF. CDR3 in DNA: TGTGCCAGCAGCAAGGAGGGGGCCCGGAATCAGCCCCAGCATTTT.

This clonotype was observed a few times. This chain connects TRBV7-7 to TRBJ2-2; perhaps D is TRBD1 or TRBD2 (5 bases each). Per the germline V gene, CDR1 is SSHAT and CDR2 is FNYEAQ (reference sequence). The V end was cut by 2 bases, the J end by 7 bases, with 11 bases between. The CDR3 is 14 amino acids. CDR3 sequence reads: CASSLSQGDGELFF. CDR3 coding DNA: TGTGCCAGCAGCTTATCCCAGGGAGACGGGGAGCTGTTTTTT.

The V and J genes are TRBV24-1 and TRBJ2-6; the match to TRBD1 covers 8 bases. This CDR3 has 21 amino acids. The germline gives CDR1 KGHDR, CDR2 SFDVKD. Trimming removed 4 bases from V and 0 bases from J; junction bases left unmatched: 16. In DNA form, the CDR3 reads TGTGCCACCAGTGACAGACGACAGGGGCCAAACCCACACTCTGGGGCCAACGTCCTGACTTTC. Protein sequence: CATSDRRQGPNPHSGANVLTF.

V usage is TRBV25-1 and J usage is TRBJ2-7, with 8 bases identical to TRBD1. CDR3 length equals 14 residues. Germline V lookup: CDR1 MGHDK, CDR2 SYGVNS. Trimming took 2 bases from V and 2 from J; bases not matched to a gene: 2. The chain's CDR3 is CASSETGGPYEQYF. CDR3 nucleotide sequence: TGTGCCAGCAGTGAAACAGGGGGTCCCTACGAGCAGTACTTC.

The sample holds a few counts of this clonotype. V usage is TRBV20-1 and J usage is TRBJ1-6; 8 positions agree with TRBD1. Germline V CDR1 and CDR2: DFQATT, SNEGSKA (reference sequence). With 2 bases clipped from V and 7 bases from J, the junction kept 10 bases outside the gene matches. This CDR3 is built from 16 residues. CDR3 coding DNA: TGCAGTGCTAGACTTACACCGACAGGGGCGAATTCACCCCTCCACTTT. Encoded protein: CSARLTPTGANSPLHF.

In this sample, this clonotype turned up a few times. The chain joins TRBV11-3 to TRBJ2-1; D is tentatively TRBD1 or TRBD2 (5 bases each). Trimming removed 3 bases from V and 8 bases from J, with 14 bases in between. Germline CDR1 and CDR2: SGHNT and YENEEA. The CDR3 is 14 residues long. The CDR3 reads CASSFRGEADEQFF. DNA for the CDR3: TGTGCCAGCAGCTTCCGAGGGGAAGCGGATGAGCAGTTCTTC.

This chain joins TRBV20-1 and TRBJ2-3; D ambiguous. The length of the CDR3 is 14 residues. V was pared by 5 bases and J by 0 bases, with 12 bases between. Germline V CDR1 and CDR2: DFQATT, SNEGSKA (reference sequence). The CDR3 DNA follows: TGCAGTGCTCCCCCATCCAGAAGCACAGATACGCAGTATTTT. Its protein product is CSAPPSRSTDTQYF.

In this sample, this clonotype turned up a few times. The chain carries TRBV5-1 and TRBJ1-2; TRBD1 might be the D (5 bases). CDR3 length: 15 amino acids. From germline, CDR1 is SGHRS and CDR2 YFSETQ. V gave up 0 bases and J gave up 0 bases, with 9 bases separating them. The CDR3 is CASSLAGPANYGYTF. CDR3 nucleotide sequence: TGCGCCAGCAGCTTGGCGGGGCCAGCTAACTATGGCTACACCTTC.

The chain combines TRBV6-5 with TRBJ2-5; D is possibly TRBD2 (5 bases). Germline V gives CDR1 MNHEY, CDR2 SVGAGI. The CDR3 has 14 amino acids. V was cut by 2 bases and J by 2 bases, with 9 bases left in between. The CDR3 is CASSYGRKQETQYF. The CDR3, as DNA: TGTGCCAGCAGTTACGGGAGAAAGCAAGAGACCCAGTACTTC.